Following are 12 T cell receptor beta chains from one sample sequenced in a study of PD-L1 blockade in urothelial cancer. TCRdb keeps only in-frame clones here, not all; method: immunoSEQ multiplex PCR. The table has about 63,000 clones, 75% to 85% seen once. Time point noted: pretreatment peripheral blood. The source was PBMCs, collected around atezolizumab (anti-PD-L1) treatment. Every receptor here comes from a man aged 70 or older with urothelial cancer.

CDR3 loop: CASSIGTSVNTGELFF. CDR3 coding DNA: TGTGCCAGTAGTATAGGGACTAGCGTGAACACCGGGGAGCTGTTTTTT. The chain links TRBV19 to TRBJ2-2; 9 bases align to TRBD2. Trimming at V came to 1 base and at J to 1 base, leaving 1 base not matched to a gene. The V gene's germline CDR1 is LNHDA and CDR2 SQIVND (reference sequence). CDR3 length equals 16 residues.

V and J are TRBV4-1 and TRBJ2-7; 10 bases line up with TRBD1. The CDR3 length is 18 residues. Germline CDR1 is MGHRA and CDR2 is YSYEKL. The J segment lost 3 bases and the V segment lost 2 bases, leaving 13 bases of the junction unmatched. CDR3 in DNA: TGCGCCAGCAGCCAACAACGAGTAGGGACAGGGGATGACTACGAGCAGTACTTC. Translation: CASSQQRVGTGDDYEQYF.

J is TRBJ2-5 and V is TRBV28, with 11 bases matching TRBD1. The V segment lost 6 bases and the J segment 2 bases; nucleotides outside the gene matches: 11. The CDR3 has 17 amino acids. Germline V gene lookup returns CDR1 MDHEN and CDR2 SYDVKM. The CDR3 reads CASSRTGGSVVQETQYF. The CDR3 bases are TGTGCCAGCAGCCGGACAGGGGGCTCTGTTGTACAAGAGACCCAGTACTTC.

The V and J genes are TRBV30 and TRBJ2-3, with unresolved D. The V gene lost 4 bases and the J gene lost 1 base, with 6 bases spanning the gap. Per the germline V gene, CDR1 is GTSNPN and CDR2 is SVGIG (reference sequence). There are 12 residues in the CDR3. CDR3 residues: CAWMSGTDTQYF. The DNA for the CDR3 is TGTGCCTGGATGTCGGGCACAGATACGCAGTATTTT.

J is TRBJ2-7 and V is TRBV6-5; D remains ambiguous. Germline V CDR1 and CDR2: MNHEY, SVGAGI. Trimming cost V 0 bases and J 7 bases, with 16 bases left between them. CDR3 length: 15 amino acids. CDR3 sequence: CASSYSGSRGYEQYF. In DNA form, the CDR3 reads TGTGCCAGCAGTTACTCGGGTAGCAGAGGATATGAGCAGTACTTC.

V is TRBV27 and J is TRBJ1-4; 7 nucleotides line up with TRBD1. This CDR3 has 14 amino acids. V lost 6 bases to trimming and J lost 4 bases; unmatched junction nucleotides: 5. The V gene's germline CDR1 is MNHEY and CDR2 SMNVEV (reference sequence). CDR3 nucleotide sequence: TGTGCCAGCAGCCCCCGGGACAGTAATGAAAAACTGTTTTTT. It specifies CASSPRDSNEKLFF.

The chain recombines TRBV21-1 with TRBJ1-5; the tabulated D call, TRBD1, remains unverified against the DNA. TRBV21-1 is reported as a pseudogene. The CDR3 extends over 11 amino acids. The CDR3 DNA is TGTGCCAGCAGCCAGGCAAGTCCCCAGCATTTT. Translation: CASSQASPQHF.

This sequence joins TRBV7-6 and TRBJ2-2, with 8 bases fitting TRBD2. This CDR3 region has 17 residues. With V trimmed by 4 bases and J by 3 bases, 10 bases remained unmatched. Looked up from germline, CDR1 is SGHVS and CDR2 is FNYEAQ. CDR3 sequence reads: CASSSVPAGVDTGELFF. The CDR3 DNA sequence: TGTGCCAGCAGCTCCGTCCCAGCGGGAGTTGACACCGGGGAGCTGTTTTTT.

The gene calls are TRBV7-3 and TRBJ2-5, with 7 bases lining up with TRBD2. Germline V CDR1 and CDR2: SGHTA, FQGTGA. This CDR3 comprises 13 residues. V lost 9 bases and J lost 6; bases outside the gene matches: 10. In DNA, the CDR3 is TGTGCCAGTCCCTGGCGGGAGTTAAAGACCCAGTACTTC. It encodes CASPWRELKTQYF.

This clone was picked up one time. The chain combines TRBV5-1 with TRBJ2-1; 12 positions agree with TRBD2. V shed 1 base, J shed 7 bases, and the junction held 3 bases outside the gene matches. The germline gives CDR1 SGHRS, CDR2 YFSETQ. This CDR3 comprises 15 residues. Written as DNA, the CDR3 is TGCGCCAGCAGCTTGACTAGCGGGGGGCTGAATGAGCAGTTCTTC. Translation gives CASSLTSGGLNEQFF.

The rearrangement links TRBV7-9 to TRBJ1-6; D may be TRBD1 (6 bases). V lost 0 bases and J lost 2, with 14 bases in between. Per germline, CDR1 SEHNR and CDR2 FQNEAQ (reference sequence). The CDR3 is 18 amino acids. The chain's CDR3 is CASSLALGGGTYNSPLHF. DNA of the CDR3: TGTGCCAGCAGCTTAGCCCTCGGGGGGGGCACCTATAATTCACCCCTCCACTTT.

The rearrangement uses TRBV5-4 and TRBJ1-4; D gene unclear. CDR1 is SGHNT and CDR2 is YYREEE in the germline V gene (reference sequence). V lost 1 base, J lost 4 bases, and 14 bases lay in between. The length of the CDR3 is 16 residues. The CDR3 is CASSLTGYGVNEKLFF. The CDR3 coding sequence is TGTGCCAGCAGCTTGACCGGTTACGGGGTTAATGAAAAACTGTTTTTT.